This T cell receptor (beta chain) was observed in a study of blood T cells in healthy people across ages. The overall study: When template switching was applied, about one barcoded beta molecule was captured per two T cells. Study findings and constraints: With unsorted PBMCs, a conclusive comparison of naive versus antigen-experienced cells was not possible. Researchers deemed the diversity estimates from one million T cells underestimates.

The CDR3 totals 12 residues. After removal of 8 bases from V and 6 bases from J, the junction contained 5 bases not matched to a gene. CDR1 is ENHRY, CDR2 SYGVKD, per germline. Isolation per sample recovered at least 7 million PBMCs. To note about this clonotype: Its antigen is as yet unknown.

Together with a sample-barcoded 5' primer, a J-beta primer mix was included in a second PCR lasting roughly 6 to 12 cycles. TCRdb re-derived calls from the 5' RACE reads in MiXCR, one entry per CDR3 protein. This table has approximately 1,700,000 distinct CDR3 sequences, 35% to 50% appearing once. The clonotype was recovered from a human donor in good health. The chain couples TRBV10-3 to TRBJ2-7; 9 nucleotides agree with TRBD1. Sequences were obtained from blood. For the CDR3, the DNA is TGTGCCATCGAACAGGGGGCTGGCGAGCAGTACTTC. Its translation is CAIEQGAGEQYF.